A single sample gave rise to the 23 T cell receptor beta chains below, sequenced in a study of OX40 agonist ivuxolimab in advanced cancers. Only in-frame clones appear in the TCRdb table, and some are missing; sequencing was by immunoSEQ multiplex PCR. The data show approximately 70,000 clones, 70% to 90% seen once. The sample consisted of CD4+ or CD8+ T cells sorted from blood, taken in a trial of the OX40 agonist ivuxolimab. The receptors stem from an adult with an advanced solid tumor such as melanoma, head and neck, liver or kidney cancer.

J is TRBJ1-5 and V is TRBV15, with 7 bases lining up with TRBD1. CDR1 LNHNV and CDR2 YYDKDF come from the germline V gene (reference sequence). The CDR3 is 16 residues long. The ends lost 5 bases at V and 6 bases at J; junction bases unmatched: 13. CDR3 coding DNA: TGTGCCACCAGCGCTCCCGACAGGCAGGGGGTTCAGCCCCAGCATTTT. It is translated as CATSAPDRQGVQPQHF.

This clone was seen a handful of times. The chain combines TRBV4-1 with TRBJ2-1; 8 bases are shared with TRBD2. The CDR3 is 16 amino acids. Unmatched junction bases numbered 5, after V lost 0 bases and J lost 4 bases. The V gene's germline CDR1 is MGHRA and CDR2 YSYEKL. The CDR3 sequence: CASSQDDSGVYNEQFF. The CDR3 nucleotides are TGCGCCAGCAGCCAAGATGATAGCGGGGTATACAATGAGCAGTTCTTC.

The chain couples TRBV4-2 to TRBJ2-5; 8 nucleotides match TRBD2. The trim removed 1 base at V and 4 bases at J, leaving 5 bases unmatched. The germline gives CDR1 LGHNA, CDR2 YNFKEQ. This CDR3 region has 15 residues. The CDR3, as DNA: TGTGCCAGCAGCCAAGGGGCCCGGGAGGGAGAGACCCAGTACTTC. Its protein product is CASSQGAREGETQYF.

J is TRBJ1-4 and V is TRBV5-1; perhaps TRBD1 as D (5 bases). The CDR3 consists of 16 residues. Trimming removed 0 bases from V and 4 bases from J, with 13 bases in between. The germline CDR1 and CDR2 sequences are SGHRS and YFSETQ. CDR3 protein: CASSLDRLADNEKLFF. The CDR3 DNA reads TGCGCCAGCAGCTTGGACAGGCTTGCCGATAATGAAAAACTGTTTTTT. Drawing the rest from reference TRBV5-1 and TRBJ1-4, the complete variable domain is KAGVTQTPRYLIKTRGQQVTLSCSPISGHRSVSWYQQTPGQGLQFLFEYFSETQRNKGNFPGRFSGRQFSNSRSEMNVSTLELGDSALYLCASSLDRLADNEKLFFGSGTQLSVL.

The count of this clone is one. This chain connects TRBV19 to TRBJ2-5; D is ambiguous. Looked up from germline, CDR1 is LNHDA and CDR2 is SQIVND (reference sequence). V was clipped by 4 bases and J by 1 base, with 4 bases between them. The CDR3 runs 12 residues. CDR3 nucleotides: TGTGCCAGTAGTAACCTCCAAGAGACCCAGTACTTC. This translates into CASSNLQETQYF.

This clone occurred once. The V call is TRBV5-1, the J call TRBJ2-7; 13 bases match TRBD2. Trimming cost V 4 bases and J 2 bases; bases outside gene matches: 9. From germline, CDR1 is SGHRS and CDR2 YFSETQ. The CDR3 is made up of 17 amino acids. This CDR3 is CASSMGLAGQTPYEQYF. DNA for the CDR3: TGCGCCAGCAGCATGGGACTAGCGGGACAAACCCCCTACGAGCAGTACTTC.

This chain uses TRBV20-1 with TRBJ2-7; D not certain. Germline V lookup: CDR1 DFQATT, CDR2 SNEGSKA (reference sequence). The CDR3 length is 11 residues. Between the trimmed V and J ends, which lost 1 base and 3 bases, there was a span of 4 bases. The CDR3 DNA follows: TGCAGTGCTAGAGGAAGCTACGAGCAGTACTTC. Amino acid sequence: CSARGSYEQYF.

This clone was observed a handful of times. V usage is TRBV5-1 and J usage is TRBJ1-2; TRBD1 is a possible D gene (5 bases). CDR1 SGHRS and CDR2 YFSETQ come from the germline V gene. The V and J ends lost 0 bases and 4 bases respectively, with 10 bases between them. CDR3 length: 14 residues. In nucleotides, the CDR3 is TGCGCCAGCAGCTTGGACAGGCCAATCTATGGCTACACCTTC. The encoded protein is CASSLDRPIYGYTF.

The genes are TRBV19 and TRBJ2-7; 13 bases fit TRBD2. This CDR3 region has 18 residues. The V gene's germline CDR1 is LNHDA and CDR2 SQIVND (reference sequence). V lost 5 bases and J lost 0; bases outside the gene matches: 10. This CDR3 is CASSPGTSGNRPSYEQYF. The DNA of the CDR3 is TGTGCCAGTAGTCCGGGGACTAGCGGGAACAGGCCCTCCTACGAGCAGTACTTC.

The chain recombines TRBV21-1 with TRBJ2-3. TRBV21-1 is a recognized pseudogene. CDR3 size: 12 residues. CDR3 sequence reads: CASNCRRRTQYF. The CDR3 DNA reads as TGTGCCAGCAACTGTCGGCGACGTACGCAGTATTTT.

This chain connects TRBV11-2 to TRBJ2-1; D is unresolved. V was shortened by 1 base and J by 8 bases, with 6 bases between the two germline ends. The CDR3 consists of 12 residues. Germline CDR1 SGHAT, CDR2 FQNNGV. The CDR3 sequence: CASSLGGHEQFF. CDR3 in DNA: TGTGCCAGCAGCTTAGGTGGTCATGAGCAGTTCTTC.

The gene calls are TRBV10-3 and TRBJ2-5; 8 nucleotides align to TRBD2. Germline CDR1 reads ENHRY; CDR2 reads SYGVKD. With 10 bases clipped from V and 3 bases from J, the junction kept 13 bases outside the gene matches. The CDR3 sequence is 15 residues long. The CDR3 sequence: CATGGAGGGEETQYF. CDR3 bases: TGTGCCACGGGGGGGGCTGGGGGAGGAGAAGAGACCCAGTACTTC.

The genes are TRBV29-1 and TRBJ2-1; 11 nucleotides align to TRBD2. Looked up from germline, CDR1 is SQVTM and CDR2 is ANQGSEA. The CDR3 totals 14 residues. V was pared by 4 bases and J by 6 bases, with 5 bases of the junction left unmatched. CDR3 amino acids: CSVGILAGGNEQFF. CDR3 nucleotides: TGCAGCGTTGGGATTCTAGCGGGGGGCAATGAGCAGTTCTTC.

The chain links TRBV5-5 to TRBJ1-6, with 10 nucleotides matching TRBD1. Trimming removed 6 bases from V and 11 bases from J; junction bases left unmatched: 8. Germline CDR1 is SGHKS and CDR2 is YYEKEE (reference sequence). There are 14 residues in the CDR3. In DNA, the CDR3 is TGTGCCAGCATGTCCGGGACAGGGGATACACCCCTCCACTTT. Translation: CASMSGTGDTPLHF.

The chain employs TRBV27 and TRBJ1-6; TRBD1 agrees at 7 bases. Germline trimming cut 2 bases from V and 8 bases from J; bases unmatched to any gene: 12. The CDR3 runs 17 residues. The germline V gene encodes CDR1 MNHEY and CDR2 SMNVEV (reference sequence). The chain's CDR3 is CASSLNFPGTDHSPLHF. In nucleotides, the CDR3 is TGTGCCAGCAGTTTAAATTTCCCCGGGACAGACCATTCACCCCTCCACTTT.

This chain joins TRBV7-2 and TRBJ2-5, with D perhaps TRBD2 (5 bases). This CDR3 is 14 amino acids long. V was pared by 4 bases and J by 5 bases, with 14 bases between. Germline V gene sequence: CDR1 SGHTA, CDR2 FQGNSA. The CDR3 region is CASSSQLVSETQYF. For the CDR3, the DNA is TGTGCCAGCAGCTCACAACTAGTTAGTGAGACCCAGTACTTC.

The gene calls are TRBV4-2 and TRBJ2-4, with 8 bases fitting TRBD2. J was trimmed by 0 bases and V by 1 base; bases with no gene match: 14. The CDR3 is 20 residues long. Germline V gene sequence: CDR1 LGHNA, CDR2 YNFKEQ. As DNA, the CDR3 is TGTGCCAGCAGCCAAGTGGGGGGGGCCGGGACTAGAGGAGCCAAAAACATTCAGTACTTC. Protein sequence: CASSQVGGAGTRGAKNIQYF.

The chain employs TRBV15 and TRBJ2-5, with TRBD2 matching 8 bases. Germline V CDR1 and CDR2: LNHNV, YYDKDF (reference sequence). This CDR3 contains 14 residues. V lost 4 bases to trimming and J lost 4 bases; unmatched junction nucleotides: 5. In nucleotides, the CDR3 is TGTGCCACCAGCATCGGACTAGCCGGAGAGACCCAGTACTTC. Translation: CATSIGLAGETQYF. Looking up the rest from reference TRBV15 and TRBJ2-5 gives the full variable domain: DAMVIQNPRYQVTQFGKPVTLSCSQTLNHNVMYWYQQKSSQAPKLLFHYYDKDFNNEADTPDNFQSRRPNTSFCFLDIRSPGLGDTAMYLCATSIGLAGETQYFGPGTRLLVL.

The genes are TRBV6-5 and TRBJ1-1; the match to TRBD1 covers 8 bases. This CDR3 region has 14 residues. Trimming removed 3 bases from V and 4 bases from J; junction bases left unmatched: 4. Per germline, CDR1 MNHEY and CDR2 SVGAGI. CDR3 in DNA: TGTGCCAGCAGTTATCAGGGGGCGAGCACTGAAGCTTTCTTT. Translating it yields CASSYQGASTEAFF.

The chain uses TRBV28 and TRBJ1-6, with 8 bases lining up with TRBD1. CDR1 is MDHEN, CDR2 SYDVKM, per germline. V was clipped by 6 bases and J by 9 bases; unmatched bases: 10. The CDR3 loop spans 15 amino acids. CDR3 in amino acids: CASSVPQGAVSPLHF. CDR3 DNA: TGTGCCAGCAGCGTACCCCAGGGGGCAGTTTCACCCCTCCACTTT.

This chain uses TRBV7-2 with TRBJ1-2; D unclear. With 5 bases removed from V and 6 bases from J, the gap between germline ends came to 13 bases. This CDR3 has 13 amino acids. CDR1 and CDR2 (germline): SGHTA, FQGNSA. In DNA, the CDR3 is TGTGCCAGCAGCGCCACCCGAAGCAATGGCTACACCTTC. Amino acids: CASSATRSNGYTF.

This chain uses TRBV28 with TRBJ2-2; possibly TRBD1 for D (6 bases). The CDR3 totals 14 residues. Per the germline V gene, CDR1 is MDHEN and CDR2 is SYDVKM. V lost 5 bases and J 3 bases, leaving 10 bases between the germline ends. Here the CDR3 DNA reads TGTGCCAGCAGTATCAGGGGTTACACCGGGGAGCTGTTTTTT. This encodes CASSIRGYTGELFF.

The chain recombines TRBV19 with TRBJ2-5; D could derive from TRBD1 or TRBD2 (5 bases each). This CDR3 region has 14 residues. CDR1 and CDR2 (germline): LNHDA, SQIVND (reference sequence). Trimming left V 4 bases short and J 5 bases short, with 14 bases between. Here the CDR3 DNA reads TGTGCCAGTAGTAGTCCAGGGACGAGGGAGACCCAGTACTTC. It is translated as CASSSPGTRETQYF.